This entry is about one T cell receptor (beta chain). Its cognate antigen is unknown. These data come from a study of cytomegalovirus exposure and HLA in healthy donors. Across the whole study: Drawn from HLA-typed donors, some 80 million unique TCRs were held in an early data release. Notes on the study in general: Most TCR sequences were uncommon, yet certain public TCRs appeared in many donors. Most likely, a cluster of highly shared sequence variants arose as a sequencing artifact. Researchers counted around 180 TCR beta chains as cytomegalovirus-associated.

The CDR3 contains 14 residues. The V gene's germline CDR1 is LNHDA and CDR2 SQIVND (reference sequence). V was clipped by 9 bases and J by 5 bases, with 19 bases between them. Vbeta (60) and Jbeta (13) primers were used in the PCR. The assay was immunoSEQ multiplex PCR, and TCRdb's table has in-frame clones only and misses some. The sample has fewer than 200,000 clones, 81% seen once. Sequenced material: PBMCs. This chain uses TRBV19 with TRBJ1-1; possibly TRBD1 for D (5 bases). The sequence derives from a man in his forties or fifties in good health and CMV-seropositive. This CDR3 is CASLNRKGLTEAFF. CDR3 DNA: TGTGCCAGCCTGAACCGTAAGGGGTTGACTGAAGCTTTCTTT.